This T cell receptor (beta chain) was identified during a study of blood T cell repertoires in COVID-19. The repertoire was sequenced with immunoSEQ multiplex PCR; TCRdb's copy has only in-frame clones and lacks some. Counted here are roughly 230,000 clones, approximately 84% occurring once; the ten biggest clones make up roughly 4%. This CDR3 region has 13 residues. Germline V gene data show CDR1 as SGHNT and CDR2 as YYREEE (reference sequence). Trimming removed 4 bases from V and 6 bases from J, with 8 bases in between. The V and J genes are TRBV5-4 and TRBJ1-6; D gene ambiguous. The sample taken for sequencing was peripheral blood. The receptor's source is a man aged 50-59 years with acute or convalescent COVID-19. DNA of the CDR3: TGTGCCAGCAGCGCTGGTAGTAATTCACCCCTCCACTTT. Residues: CASSAGSNSPLHF.